The T cell receptor (beta chain) described here comes from a study of a mutant IDH1 vaccine in newly diagnosed glioma (dated by TCRdb to about 2021). Describing the broader study: Eight vaccinations were administered to patients in weeks 1, 3, 5, 7, 11, 15, 19 and 23, corresponding to visits V03 through V10. Of the approximately 35 treated patients, about 62% were male and approximately 38% were female, and the mean age was around 40 years. For exploratory analyses, fewer than 30 treated patients had longitudinal TCRB deep sequencing done wherever samples were available. Prior to enrollment, standard therapy consisting of radiotherapy alone, temozolomide alone, or radiochemotherapy with temozolomide had been administered to patients, with the combination being received by most patients. Vaccination started 4-6 weeks after radiotherapy alone, or was given together with temozolomide cycles in the groups whose treatment included chemotherapy. Peripheral blood was drawn at six visits: V03 (baseline), V05, V07, V10, V12 and V13. Findings and caveats that apply to the study as a whole: No apparent relationship was observed between pseudoprogression and alterations in the top peripheral T cell clonotypes detected by TCRB sequencing. It was noted by the authors that analyses of patient blood samples could not be reproduced owing to sample limitations. Availability determined which PBMC samples were chosen for TCRB deep sequencing. Across multiple MHC alleles, vaccine-induced immune responses were seen in 90% to 95% of patients.

Germline trimming amounts to 4 bases on V and 5 bases on J, with 10 as the count of junction bases outside the gene matches. Including the terminal cysteine and phenylalanine, the CDR3 comprises 16 residues. Only the CDR3 DNA is retained, 48 bases long and in frame from the first base. Taken from the germline V gene (reference sequence), the CDR1 and CDR2 loops are SGHNT and YYREEE. Library construction relied on the immunoSEQ multiplex PCR assay. Following the manufacturer's protocol, the hsTCRB Kit was used to amplify rearranged TCR beta chain sequences. An Illumina MiSeq was used to sequence the TCRB libraries. The source study handled its data this way. The kit vendor's proprietary platform handled demultiplexing, trimming and gene mapping. TCRdb provides this immuneACCESS table in a form limited to in-frame rearrangements. Some clones are lacking; in checked studies, under half of them reflect an unresolved V gene, and why the rest are absent is not known. That table is the source of V, J and clone size, and D and trimming were worked out from the DNA. The sample table shows approximately 66,000 clones, and approximately 84% are seen once. The top ten clonotypes cover 13% of the sample.

Regarding this clone: Its target antigen remains unknown. Base qualities are missing; no much larger clone stands one base away.

This specimen's time point label, per the study, means: week 23, last vaccination. Each vaccine dose was 300 ug of a 20-mer mutant IDH1 peptide in Montanide, given subcutaneously with topical imiquimod. Newly diagnosed WHO grade 3 or 4 IDH1-mutant astrocytomas showing loss of nuclear ATRX were present in the donors. The samples were drawn from NOA16, a multicentre, single-arm, open-label phase I trial in Germany that tested a mutant IDH1 peptide vaccine in humans for the first time. Genomic DNA for TCRB sequencing was isolated from EDTA blood with the DNeasy Blood and Tissue Kit. The sequenced sample was PBMCs, obtained from a glioma patient whose treatment included an IDH1 peptide vaccine. This receptor was taken from a man between 18 and 29 years old with glioma. The rearrangement combines TRBV5-4 with TRBJ2-7, and TRBD1 matches 12 of the central bases. The CDR3 is CASSPGTGGKVDEQYF. The DNA reads TGTGCCAGCAGCCCAGGGACAGGGGGCAAGGTAGACGAGCAGTACTTC.